The 9 T cell receptor beta chains reported below all come from one sample, sequenced in a study of T cells in Graves' hyperthyroidism and ophthalmopathy. TCR beta CDR3 regions were amplified from RNA transcripts. The TCR CDR3 first-round RT-PCR relied on the HTBI primer set. TCRdb processed the multiplex PCR reads anew with MiXCR; each CDR3 protein has one entry. Of 300,000 to 500,000 distinct CDR3 sequences in the sample, about 14% are singletons; the top ten hold under 30%. Input material: blood. The source of these receptors is a man aged 50 or older with Graves' ophthalmopathy.

This clonotype was recorded at least ten times. This chain joins TRBV20-1 and TRBJ1-1, with unresolved D. The CDR3 spans 14 residues. The ends were cut back, 0 bases at V and 1 base at J, with 9 bases in the middle. Germline CDR1 reads DFQATT; CDR2 reads SNEGSKA (reference sequence). The CDR3 reads CSARDPQENTEAFF. The CDR3 region has the DNA TGCAGTGCTAGAGATCCCCAGGAGAACACTGAAGCTTTCTTT.

The CDR3 region is CATSDLPPVETQYF. CDR3 sequence (DNA): TGTGCCACCAGTGATTTGCCTCCGGTAGAGACCCAGTACTTC. The V call is TRBV24-1, the J call TRBJ2-5; D is uncertain. Trimming shortened V by 0 bases and J by 4 bases, and 8 bases separated the two germline ends. This CDR3 is built from 14 residues. Germline CDR1 is KGHDR and CDR2 is SFDVKD.

This clonotype was detected ten times or more. DNA for the CDR3: TGCGCCAGCAGCCCGAAGGAGCGGGAACTGGGTGATGAGCAGTTCTTC. Translating it yields CASSPKERELGDEQFF. The chain is built from TRBV5-1 and TRBJ2-1, with TRBD2 identical over 7 bases. The ends lost 4 bases at V and 8 bases at J; junction bases unmatched: 15. CDR1 is SGHRS, CDR2 YFSETQ, per germline. The CDR3 runs 16 residues.

In this sample, this clonotype turned up many times. The chain employs TRBV11-2 and TRBJ2-5; 9 bases map to TRBD2. Trimming cost V 1 base and J 5 bases; bases outside gene matches: 8. Germline CDR1 is SGHAT and CDR2 is FQNNGV. The CDR3 is made up of 16 amino acids. The CDR3 reads CASSLGKSGRIETQYF. In DNA form, the CDR3 reads TGTGCCAGCAGCTTAGGGAAAAGCGGGAGGATCGAGACCCAGTACTTC. Combining the CDR3 with reference TRBV11-2 and TRBJ2-5 gives the whole variable domain EAGVAQSPRYKIIEKRQSVAFWCNPISGHATLYWYQQILGQGPKLLIQFQNNGVVDDSQLPKDRFSAERLKGVDSTLKIQPAKLEDSAVYLCASSLGKSGRIETQYFGPGTRLLVL.

This clonotype was found many times. V gene TRBV30 combines with J gene TRBJ1-1; 11 bases align to TRBD1. CDR3 length equals 13 residues. V lost 5 bases to trimming and J lost 8 bases; unmatched junction nucleotides: 7. The germline CDR1 and CDR2 sequences are GTSNPN and SVGIG (reference sequence). The chain's CDR3 is CAWLWTGGLEAFF. DNA of the CDR3: TGTGCCTGGCTATGGACAGGGGGCTTAGAAGCTTTCTTT.

This clonotype was seen a handful of times. CDR3 region: CASSQATGSYEQYF. DNA of the CDR3: TGCGCCAGCAGCCAAGCGACAGGGTCCTACGAGCAGTACTTC. The chain uses TRBV4-1 and TRBJ2-7, with TRBD1 matching over 7 bases. J lost 1 base, V lost 1 base, and 1 base had no gene match. CDR3 length: 14 amino acids. Germline lookup yields CDR1 MGHRA and CDR2 YSYEKL.

The chain joins TRBV20-1 to TRBJ1-1, with no clear D. CDR3 length equals 14 residues. Trimming took off 3 bases at V and 5 bases at J, with 16 bases between the two ends. Germline V CDR1 and CDR2: DFQATT, SNEGSKA (reference sequence). CDR3 DNA sequence: TGCAGTGCTAGGACGGGCCTCCTAGGGACTGAAGCTTTCTTT. Its translation is CSARTGLLGTEAFF.

This clonotype occurred many times. The chain recombines TRBV28 with TRBJ2-3, with TRBD1 as a possible D gene (5 bases). This CDR3 is 15 amino acids long. Germline V gene sequence: CDR1 MDHEN, CDR2 SYDVKM. V lost 3 bases, J lost 2 bases, and 12 bases lay in between. The CDR3 is CASSLRWGSTDTQYF. The CDR3, as DNA: TGTGCCAGCAGTTTGAGATGGGGCTCCACAGATACGCAGTATTTT.

This clonotype showed up many times. The rearrangement uses TRBV30 and TRBJ2-6; the match to TRBD1 covers 7 bases. CDR3 length: 16 residues. Per germline, CDR1 GTSNPN and CDR2 SVGIG (reference sequence). The trim removed 1 base at V and 0 bases at J, leaving 3 bases unmatched. In DNA, the CDR3 is TGTGCCTGGAGTGCACAGGGGATCTCTGGGGCCAACGTCCTGACTTTC. Encoded protein: CAWSAQGISGANVLTF.